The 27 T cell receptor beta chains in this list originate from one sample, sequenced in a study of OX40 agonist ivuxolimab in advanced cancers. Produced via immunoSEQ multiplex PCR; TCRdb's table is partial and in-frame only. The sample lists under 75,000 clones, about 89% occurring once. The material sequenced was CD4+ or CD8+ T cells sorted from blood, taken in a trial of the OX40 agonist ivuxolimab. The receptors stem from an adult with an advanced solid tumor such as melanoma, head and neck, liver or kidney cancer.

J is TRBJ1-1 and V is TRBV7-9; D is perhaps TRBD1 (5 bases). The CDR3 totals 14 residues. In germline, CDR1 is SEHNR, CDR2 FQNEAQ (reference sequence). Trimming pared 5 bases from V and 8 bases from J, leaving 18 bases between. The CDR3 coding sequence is TGTGCCAGCAGCCCCCCCGGGGGAGCTCCCGAAGCTTTCTTT. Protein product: CASSPPGGAPEAFF.

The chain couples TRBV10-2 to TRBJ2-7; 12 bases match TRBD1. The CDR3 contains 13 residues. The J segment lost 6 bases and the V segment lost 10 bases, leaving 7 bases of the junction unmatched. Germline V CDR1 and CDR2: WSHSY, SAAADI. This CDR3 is CATGTGGATEQYF. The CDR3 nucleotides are TGCGCCACCGGGACAGGGGGCGCGACCGAGCAGTACTTC.

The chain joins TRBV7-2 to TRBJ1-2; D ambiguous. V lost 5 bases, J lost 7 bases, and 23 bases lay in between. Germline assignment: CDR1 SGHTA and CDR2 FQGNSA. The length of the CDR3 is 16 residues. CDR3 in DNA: TGTGCCAGCAGCCAAGATCGGACGGGCCAAAGGAGTGGCTACACCTTC. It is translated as CASSQDRTGQRSGYTF.

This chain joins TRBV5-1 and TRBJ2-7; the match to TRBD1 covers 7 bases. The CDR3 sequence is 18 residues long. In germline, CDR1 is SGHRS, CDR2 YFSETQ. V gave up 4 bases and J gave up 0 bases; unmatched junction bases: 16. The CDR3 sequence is CASSPGQLLLSSSYEQYF. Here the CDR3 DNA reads TGCGCCAGCAGCCCGGGACAGCTCCTTTTAAGTAGCTCCTACGAGCAGTACTTC.

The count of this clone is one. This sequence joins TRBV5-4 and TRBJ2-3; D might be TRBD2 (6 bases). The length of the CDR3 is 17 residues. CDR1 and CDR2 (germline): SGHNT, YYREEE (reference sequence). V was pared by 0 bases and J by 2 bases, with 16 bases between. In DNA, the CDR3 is TGTGCCAGCAGCTTGGGTTCTGGCGGGGCGTTCACAGATACGCAGTATTTT. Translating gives CASSLGSGGAFTDTQYF.

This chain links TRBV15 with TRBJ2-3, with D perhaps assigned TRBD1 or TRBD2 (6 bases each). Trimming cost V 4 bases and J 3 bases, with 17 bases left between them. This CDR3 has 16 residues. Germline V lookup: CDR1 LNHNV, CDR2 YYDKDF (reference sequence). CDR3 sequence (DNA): TGTGCCACCAGCACGGGGGCGTGGGGGGTTACAGATACGCAGTATTTT. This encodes CATSTGAWGVTDTQYF.

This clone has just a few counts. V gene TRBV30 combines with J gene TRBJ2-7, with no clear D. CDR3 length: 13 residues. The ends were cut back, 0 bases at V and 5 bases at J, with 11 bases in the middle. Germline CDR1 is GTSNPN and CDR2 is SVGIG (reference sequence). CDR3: CAWSVSPADEQYF. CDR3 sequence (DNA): TGTGCCTGGAGTGTATCTCCCGCGGACGAGCAGTACTTC. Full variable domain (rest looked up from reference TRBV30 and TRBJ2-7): SQTIHQWPATLVQPVGSPLSLECTVEGTSNPNLYWYRQAAGRGLQLLFYSVGIGQISSEVPQNLSASRPQDRQFILSSKKLLLSDSGFYLCAWSVSPADEQYFGPGTRLTVT.

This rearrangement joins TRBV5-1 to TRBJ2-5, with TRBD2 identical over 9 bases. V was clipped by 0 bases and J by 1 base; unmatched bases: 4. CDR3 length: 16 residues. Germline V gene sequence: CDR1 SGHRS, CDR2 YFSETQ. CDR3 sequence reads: CASSLGSGGFQETQYF. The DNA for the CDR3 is TGCGCCAGCAGCTTGGGAAGCGGGGGGTTCCAAGAGACCCAGTACTTC. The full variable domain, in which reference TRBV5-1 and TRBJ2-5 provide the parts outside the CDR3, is KAGVTQTPRYLIKTRGQQVTLSCSPISGHRSVSWYQQTPGQGLQFLFEYFSETQRNKGNFPGRFSGRQFSNSRSEMNVSTLELGDSALYLCASSLGSGGFQETQYFGPGTRLLVL.

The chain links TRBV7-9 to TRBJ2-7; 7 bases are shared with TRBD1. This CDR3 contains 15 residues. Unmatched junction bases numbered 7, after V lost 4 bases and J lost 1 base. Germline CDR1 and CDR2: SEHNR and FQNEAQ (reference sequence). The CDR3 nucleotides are TGTGCCAGCAGCTCTCCGAGGGGGCGGTCCTACGAGCAGTACTTC. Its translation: CASSSPRGRSYEQYF.

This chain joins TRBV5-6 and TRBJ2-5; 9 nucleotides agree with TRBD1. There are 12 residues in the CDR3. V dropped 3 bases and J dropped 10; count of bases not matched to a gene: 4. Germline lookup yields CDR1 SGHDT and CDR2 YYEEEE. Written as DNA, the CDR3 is TGTGCCAGCAGCTCGGGACAGGGCAACCAGTACTTC. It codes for CASSSGQGNQYF.

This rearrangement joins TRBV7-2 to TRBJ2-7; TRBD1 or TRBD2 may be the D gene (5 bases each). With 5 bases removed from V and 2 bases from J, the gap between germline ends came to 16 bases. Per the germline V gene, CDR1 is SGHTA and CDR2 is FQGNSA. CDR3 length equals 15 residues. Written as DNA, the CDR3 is TGTGCCAGCAGCCTCCTCCGGGACGGTCCCTACGAGCAGTACTTC. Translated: CASSLLRDGPYEQYF.

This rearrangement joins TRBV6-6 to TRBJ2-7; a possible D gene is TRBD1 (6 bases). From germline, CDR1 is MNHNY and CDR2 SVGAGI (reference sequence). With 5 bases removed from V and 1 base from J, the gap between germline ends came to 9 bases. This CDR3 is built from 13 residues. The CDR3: CASSRRGSYEQYF. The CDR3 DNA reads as TGTGCCAGCAGTCGCAGGGGTTCCTACGAGCAGTACTTC.

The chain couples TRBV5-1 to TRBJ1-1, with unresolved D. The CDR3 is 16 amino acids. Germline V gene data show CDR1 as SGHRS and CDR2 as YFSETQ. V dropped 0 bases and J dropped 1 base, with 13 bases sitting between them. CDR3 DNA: TGCGCCAGCAGCTTGGGGTCCAGTCACAAGAACACTGAAGCTTTCTTT. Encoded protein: CASSLGSSHKNTEAFF.

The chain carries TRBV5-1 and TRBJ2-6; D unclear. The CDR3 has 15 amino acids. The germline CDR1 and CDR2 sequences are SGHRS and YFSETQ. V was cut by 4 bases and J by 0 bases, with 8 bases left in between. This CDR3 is CASSRESSGANVLTF. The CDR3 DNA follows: TGCGCCAGCAGCCGCGAGAGCTCTGGGGCCAACGTCCTGACTTTC.

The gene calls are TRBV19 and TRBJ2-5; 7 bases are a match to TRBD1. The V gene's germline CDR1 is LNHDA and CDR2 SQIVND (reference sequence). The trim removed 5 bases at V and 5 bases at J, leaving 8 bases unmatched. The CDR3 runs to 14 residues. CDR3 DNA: TGTGCCAGTAGTGTTCGACAGGGTCGGGAGACCCAGTACTTC. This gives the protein CASSVRQGRETQYF.

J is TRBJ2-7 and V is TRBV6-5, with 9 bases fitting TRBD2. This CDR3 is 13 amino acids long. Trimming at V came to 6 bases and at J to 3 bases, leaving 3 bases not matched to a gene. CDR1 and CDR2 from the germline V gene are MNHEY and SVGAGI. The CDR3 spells CASRRLADYEQYF. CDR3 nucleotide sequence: TGTGCCAGCAGGAGACTAGCGGACTACGAGCAGTACTTC.

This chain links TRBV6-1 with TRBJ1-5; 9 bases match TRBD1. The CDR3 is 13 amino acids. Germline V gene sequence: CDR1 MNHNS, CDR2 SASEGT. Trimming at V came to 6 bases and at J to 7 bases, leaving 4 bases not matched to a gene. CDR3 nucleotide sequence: TGTGCCAGCAGGGCTACAGGGGGCCAGCCCCAGCATTTT. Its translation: CASRATGGQPQHF.

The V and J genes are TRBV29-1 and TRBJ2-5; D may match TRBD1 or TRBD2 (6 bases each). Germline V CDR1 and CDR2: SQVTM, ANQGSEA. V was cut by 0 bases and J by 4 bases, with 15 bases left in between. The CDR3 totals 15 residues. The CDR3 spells CSVEDHGRGGETQYF. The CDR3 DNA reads TGCAGCGTTGAAGATCACGGCAGGGGAGGAGAGACCCAGTACTTC.

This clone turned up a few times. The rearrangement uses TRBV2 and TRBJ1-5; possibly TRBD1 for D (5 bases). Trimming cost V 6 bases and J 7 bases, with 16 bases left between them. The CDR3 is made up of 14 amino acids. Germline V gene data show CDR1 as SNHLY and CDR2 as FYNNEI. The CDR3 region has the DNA TGTGCCAGCAGCCCTTGGACATCAGGGCAGCCCCAGCATTTT. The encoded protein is CASSPWTSGQPQHF.

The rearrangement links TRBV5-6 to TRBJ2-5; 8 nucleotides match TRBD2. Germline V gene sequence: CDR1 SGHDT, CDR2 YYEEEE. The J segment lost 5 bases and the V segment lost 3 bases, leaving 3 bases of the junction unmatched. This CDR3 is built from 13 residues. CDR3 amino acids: CASSYGTSETQYF. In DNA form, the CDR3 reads TGTGCCAGCAGCTACGGGACTAGTGAGACCCAGTACTTC. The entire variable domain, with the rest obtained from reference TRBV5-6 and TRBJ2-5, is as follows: DAGVTQSPTHLIKTRGQQVTLRCSPKSGHDTVSWYQQALGQGPQFIFQYYEEEERQRGNFPDRFSGHQFPNYSSELNVNALLLGDSALYLCASSYGTSETQYFGPGTRLLVL.

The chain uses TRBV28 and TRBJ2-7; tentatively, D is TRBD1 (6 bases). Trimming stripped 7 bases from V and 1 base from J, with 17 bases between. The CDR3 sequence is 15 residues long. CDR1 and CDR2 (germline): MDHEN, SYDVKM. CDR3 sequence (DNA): TGTGCCAGCACCCCTATCGGGCAGGGGTCCTACGAGCAGTACTTC. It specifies CASTPIGQGSYEQYF.

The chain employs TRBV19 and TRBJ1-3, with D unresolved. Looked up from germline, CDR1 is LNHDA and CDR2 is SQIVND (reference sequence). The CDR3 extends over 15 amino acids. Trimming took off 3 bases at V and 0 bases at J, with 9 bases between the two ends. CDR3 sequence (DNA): TGTGCCAGTAGTATCTGGTCGCCCTCTGGAAACACCATATATTTT. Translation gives CASSIWSPSGNTIYF.

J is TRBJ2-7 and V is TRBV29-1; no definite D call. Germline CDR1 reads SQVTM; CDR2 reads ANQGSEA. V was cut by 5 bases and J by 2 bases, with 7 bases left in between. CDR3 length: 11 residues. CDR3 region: CSVKYTYEQYF. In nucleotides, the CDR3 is TGCAGCGTTAAGTACACCTACGAGCAGTACTTC.

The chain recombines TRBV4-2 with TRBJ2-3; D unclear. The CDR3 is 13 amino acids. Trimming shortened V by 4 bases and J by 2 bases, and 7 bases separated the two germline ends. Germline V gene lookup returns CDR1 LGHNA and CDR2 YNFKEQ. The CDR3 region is CASSPEFTDTQYF. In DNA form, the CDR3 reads TGTGCCAGCAGCCCCGAGTTCACAGATACGCAGTATTTT.

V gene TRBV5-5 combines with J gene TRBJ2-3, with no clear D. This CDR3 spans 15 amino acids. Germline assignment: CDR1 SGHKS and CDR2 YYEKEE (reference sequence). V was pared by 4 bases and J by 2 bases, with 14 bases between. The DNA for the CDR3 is TGTGCCAGCAGCCAAAGACTCAGCGTCACAGATACGCAGTATTTT. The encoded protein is CASSQRLSVTDTQYF. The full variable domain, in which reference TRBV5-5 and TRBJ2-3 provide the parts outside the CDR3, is DAGVTQSPTHLIKTRGQQVTLRCSPISGHKSVSWYQQVLGQGPQFIFQYYEKEERGRGNFPDRFSARQFPNYSSELNVNALLLGDSALYLCASSQRLSVTDTQYFGPGTRLTVL.

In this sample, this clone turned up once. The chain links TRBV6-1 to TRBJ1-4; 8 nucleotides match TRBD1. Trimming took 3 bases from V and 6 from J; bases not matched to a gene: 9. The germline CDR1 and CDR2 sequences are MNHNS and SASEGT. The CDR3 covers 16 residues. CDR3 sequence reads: CASSERQGRAYEKLFF. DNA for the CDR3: TGTGCCAGCAGTGAGCGACAGGGGAGGGCTTATGAAAAACTGTTTTTT.

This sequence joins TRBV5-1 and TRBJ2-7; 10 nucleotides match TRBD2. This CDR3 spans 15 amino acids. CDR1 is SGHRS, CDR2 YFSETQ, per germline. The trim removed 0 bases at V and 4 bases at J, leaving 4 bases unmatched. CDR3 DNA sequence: TGCGCCAGCAGCTTGGCTAGCGGGAGCAGGTACGAGCAGTACTTC. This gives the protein CASSLASGSRYEQYF.